These T cell receptor beta chains were read from a single sample in a study of cytomegalovirus exposure and HLA in healthy donors. Using immunoSEQ multiplex PCR, the repertoire was profiled, and TCRdb retains in-frame clones only, with some absent. Its table lists 100,000 to 150,000 clones. The sequenced sample consisted of PBMCs. The receptors originated from a man aged 18 to 29 in good health and CMV-seronegative. Both conserved end residues are part of each CDR3. Fields, in order: V gene, D gene, J gene, CDR3 protein, CDR3 DNA. A D gene is named only where the DNA matches it firmly.

V: TRBV9; D: TRBD2; J: TRBJ2-1; CDR3: CASTHGSGGTNNEQFF; DNA: TGTGCCAGCACCCACGGTAGCGGGGGGACCAACAATGAGCAGTTCTTC
V: TRBV2; D: -; J: TRBJ2-2; CDR3: CASSQDRGEYTGELFF; DNA: TGTGCCAGCAGCCAGGACCGGGGAGAATACACCGGGGAGCTGTTTTTT
V: TRBV7-9; D: -; J: TRBJ2-7; CDR3: CASSSGSDYEQYF; DNA: TGTGCCAGCAGCTCGGGATCGGACTACGAGCAGTACTTC
V: TRBV7-9; D: -; J: TRBJ1-1; CDR3: CASLRNTEAFF; DNA: TGTGCCAGCCTGCGGAACACTGAAGCTTTCTTT
V: TRBV6-1; D: -; J: TRBJ1-4; CDR3: CASSGAPNEKLFF; DNA: TGTGCCAGCAGTGGGGCCCCTAATGAAAAACTGTTTTTT
V: TRBV6-1; D: TRBD1; J: TRBJ1-5; CDR3: CASSVLQGVGNQPQHF; DNA: TGTGCCAGCAGTGTGTTACAGGGGGTGGGCAATCAGCCCCAGCATTTT
V: TRBV10-3; D: -; J: TRBJ1-1; CDR3: CAISEGWSGGALNTEAFF; DNA: TGTGCCATCAGTGAGGGCTGGTCGGGGGGCGCATTGAACACTGAAGCTTTCTTT
V: TRBV5-6; D: -; J: TRBJ1-1; CDR3: CASSLLAAEAFF; DNA: TGTGCCAGCAGCTTGTTGGCGGCTGAAGCTTTCTTT
V: TRBV18; D: -; J: TRBJ1-1; CDR3: CASSPRTAMNTEAFF; DNA: TGTGCCAGCTCTCCCCGGACAGCCATGAACACTGAAGCTTTCTTT
V: TRBV5-1; D: TRBD2; J: TRBJ2-3; CDR3: CASSSYPEAGLAGPDTQYF; DNA: TGCGCCAGCAGCTCTTACCCAGAAGCGGGACTAGCGGGACCAGATACGCAGTATTTT
V: TRBV30; D: -; J: TRBJ1-1; CDR3: CAWSQWGSGENTEAFF; DNA: TGTGCCTGGAGTCAGTGGGGCAGTGGAGAGAACACTGAAGCTTTCTTT
V: TRBV2; D: TRBD2; J: TRBJ2-1; CDR3: CASSPTGTSGYNEQFF; DNA: TGTGCCAGCAGTCCTACTGGGACTAGCGGGTACAATGAGCAGTTCTTC
V: TRBV11-2; D: TRBD2; J: TRBJ2-5; CDR3: CASSLDPASGMRETQYF; DNA: TGTGCCAGCAGCTTAGACCCGGCTAGCGGGATGAGGGAGACCCAGTACTTC
V: TRBV6-6; D: TRBD2; J: TRBJ2-1; CDR3: CASSYSWTSDFDEQFF; DNA: TGTGCCAGCAGTTACTCGTGGACTAGCGATTTCGATGAGCAGTTCTTC
V: TRBV29-1; D: TRBD2; J: TRBJ2-2; CDR3: CSVAWRGEYPGELFF; DNA: TGCAGCGTTGCATGGCGGGGGGAATACCCCGGGGAGCTGTTTTTT
V: TRBV5-4; D: -; J: TRBJ2-7; CDR3: CASSNPLAATYEQYF; DNA: TGTGCCAGCAGTAATCCACTAGCAGCCACCTACGAGCAGTACTTC
V: TRBV19; D: -; J: TRBJ2-7; CDR3: CASSMDILAEGSYEQYF; DNA: TGTGCCAGTAGTATGGATATACTAGCCGAAGGATCCTACGAGCAGTACTTC
V: TRBV4-2; D: -; J: TRBJ2-4; CDR3: CASSPGGLAKNIQYF; DNA: TGTGCCAGCAGCCCAGGGGGGCTAGCCAAAAACATTCAGTACTTC